The 4 T cell receptor beta chains presented below share a single source sample, sequenced in a study of naive and memory T cell subsets. An equimolar mix of two oligonucleotides served as the beta constant-region primer for TRBC1 and TRBC2. One entry per CDR3 protein, called by TCRdb with MiXCR from the UMI-ligation and nested PCR reads. The data contain about 90,000 distinct CDR3 sequences, 7% to 8% of them singletons. The sequencing sample was made of central memory CD4+ T cells from blood. The receptors originated from a human donor in good health.

Concerning this clonotype: Since the CDR3 does not end with the conserved phenylalanine or tryptophan, this likely comes from a read error. The chain joins TRBV12-3 or TRBV12-4 to TRBJ2-1; D not certain. The CDR3 is 11 amino acids. The V end was cut by 6 bases, the J end by 6 bases, with 6 bases between. The CDR3 reads CASSPGNEQFS. For the CDR3, the DNA is TGTGCCAGCAGCCCCGGCAATGAGCAGTTCTCC.

This clonotype was found many times. The chain has TRBV15 and TRBJ2-5; 7 nucleotides match TRBD2. Germline-derived CDR1 and CDR2 are LNHNV and YYDKDF (reference sequence). The ends lost 0 bases at V and 3 bases at J; junction bases unmatched: 13. The CDR3 totals 18 residues. The CDR3 DNA reads TGTGCCACCAGCAGAGATACGGGTGCGGGAGCAGCAAAAGAGACCCAGTACTTC. It yields the protein CATSRDTGAGAAKETQYF.

This clonotype was seen many times. The chain carries TRBV12-3 or TRBV12-4 and TRBJ2-3; TRBD2 matches 10 bases. V shed 3 bases and J 0 bases; nucleotides not matched to a gene: 6. CDR3 length: 17 residues. CDR3 residues: CASSFRTSGKSTDTQYF. The CDR3 nucleotides read TGTGCCAGCAGTTTCCGGACTAGCGGAAAAAGCACAGATACGCAGTATTTT.

At least ten counts were recorded for this clonotype. The rearrangement uses TRBV7-9 and TRBJ1-5, with unresolved D. Trimming left V 0 bases short and J 7 bases short, with 10 bases between. This CDR3 contains 14 residues. The V gene's germline CDR1 is SEHNR and CDR2 FQNEAQ (reference sequence). The CDR3 is CASSLAGSGQPQHF. The CDR3 coding sequence is TGTGCCAGCAGCTTAGCGGGGTCGGGGCAGCCCCAGCATTTT. Using reference TRBV7-9 and TRBJ1-5 for the parts outside the CDR3, the full variable domain is DTGVSQNPRHKITKRGQNVTFRCDPISEHNRLYWYRQTLGQGPEFLTYFQNEAQLEKSRLLSDRFSAERPKGSFSTLEIQRTEQGDSAMYLCASSLAGSGQPQHFGDGTRLSIL.